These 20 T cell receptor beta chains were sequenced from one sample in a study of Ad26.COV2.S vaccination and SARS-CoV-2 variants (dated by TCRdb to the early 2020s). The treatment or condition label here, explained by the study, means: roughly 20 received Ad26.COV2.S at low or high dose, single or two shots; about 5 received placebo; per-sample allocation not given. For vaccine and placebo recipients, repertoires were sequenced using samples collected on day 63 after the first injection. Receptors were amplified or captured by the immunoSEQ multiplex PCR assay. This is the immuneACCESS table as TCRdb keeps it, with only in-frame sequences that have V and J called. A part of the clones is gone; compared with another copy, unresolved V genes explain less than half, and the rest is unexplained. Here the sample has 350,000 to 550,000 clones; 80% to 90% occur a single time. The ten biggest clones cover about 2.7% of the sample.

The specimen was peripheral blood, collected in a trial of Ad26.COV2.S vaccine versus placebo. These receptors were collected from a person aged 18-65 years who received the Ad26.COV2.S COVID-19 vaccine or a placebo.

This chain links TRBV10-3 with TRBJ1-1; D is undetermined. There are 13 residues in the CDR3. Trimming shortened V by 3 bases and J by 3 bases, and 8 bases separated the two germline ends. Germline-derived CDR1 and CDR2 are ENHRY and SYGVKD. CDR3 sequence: CAISDGSHTEAFF. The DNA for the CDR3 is TGTGCCATCAGTGACGGTAGTCACACTGAAGCTTTCTTT.

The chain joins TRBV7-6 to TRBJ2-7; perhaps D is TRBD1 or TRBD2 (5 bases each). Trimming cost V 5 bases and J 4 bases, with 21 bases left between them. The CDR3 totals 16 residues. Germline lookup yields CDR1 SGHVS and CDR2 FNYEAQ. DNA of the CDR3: TGTGCCAGCAGCCCCGGGGACCCGACGCTACTTTACGAGCAGTACTTC. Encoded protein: CASSPGDPTLLYEQYF. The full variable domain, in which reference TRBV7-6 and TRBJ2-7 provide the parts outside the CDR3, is GAGVSQSPRYKVTKRGQDVALRCDPISGHVSLYWYRQALGQGPEFLTYFNYEAQQDKSGLPNDRFSAERPEGSISTLTIQRTEQRDSAMYRCASSPGDPTLLYEQYFGPGTRLTVT.

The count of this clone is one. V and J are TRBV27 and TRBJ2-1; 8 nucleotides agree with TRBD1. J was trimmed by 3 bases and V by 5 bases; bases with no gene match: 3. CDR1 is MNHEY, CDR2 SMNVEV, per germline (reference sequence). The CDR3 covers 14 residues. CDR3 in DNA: TGTGCCAGCAGTCAGGGGGCTAACTACAATGAGCAGTTCTTC. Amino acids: CASSQGANYNEQFF.

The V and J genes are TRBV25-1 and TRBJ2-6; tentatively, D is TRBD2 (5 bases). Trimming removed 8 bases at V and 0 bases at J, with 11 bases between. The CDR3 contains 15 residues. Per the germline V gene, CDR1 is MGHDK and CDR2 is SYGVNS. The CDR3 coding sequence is TGTGCCAGCTCCCGACGGGGCTCTGGGGCCAACGTCCTGACTTTC. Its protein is CASSRRGSGANVLTF.

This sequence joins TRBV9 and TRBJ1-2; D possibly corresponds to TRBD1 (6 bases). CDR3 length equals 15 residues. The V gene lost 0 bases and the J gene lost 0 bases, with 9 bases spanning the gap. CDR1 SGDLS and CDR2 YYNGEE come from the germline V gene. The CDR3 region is CASSVGDKANYGYTF. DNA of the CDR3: TGTGCCAGCAGCGTAGGGGACAAAGCTAACTATGGCTACACCTTC.

CDR3 DNA sequence: TGTGCCAGCAGCCGGATCAGGGGTTACGAGCAGTACTTC. Amino acid sequence: CASSRIRGYEQYF. This chain joins TRBV7-2 and TRBJ2-7, with TRBD1 as a possible D gene (6 bases). Trimming took off 5 bases at V and 4 bases at J, with 12 bases between the two ends. This CDR3 spans 13 amino acids. CDR1 SGHTA and CDR2 FQGNSA come from the germline V gene.

CDR3 coding DNA: TGTGCCAGCAGCCAGGGGACAGAACCCTATGGCTACACCTTC. The encoded protein is CASSQGTEPYGYTF. The genes are TRBV3-1 (or the pseudogene TRBV3-2) and TRBJ1-2, with 7 nucleotides matching TRBD1. The CDR3 is 14 residues long. Trimming took 3 bases from V and 4 from J; bases not matched to a gene: 5. The germline CDR1 and CDR2 sequences are LGHDT and YNNKEL (reference sequence).

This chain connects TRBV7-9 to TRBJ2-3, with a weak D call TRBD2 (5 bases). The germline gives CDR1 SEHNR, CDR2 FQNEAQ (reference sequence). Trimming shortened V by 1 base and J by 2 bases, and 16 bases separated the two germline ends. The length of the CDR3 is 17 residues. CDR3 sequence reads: CASSLVPPDGITDTQYF. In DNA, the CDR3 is TGTGCCAGCAGCTTAGTCCCCCCGGACGGGATCACAGATACGCAGTATTTT. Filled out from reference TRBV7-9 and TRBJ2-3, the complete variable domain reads DTGVSQNPRHKITKRGQNVTFRCDPISEHNRLYWYRQTLGQGPEFLTYFQNEAQLEKSRLLSDRFSAERPKGSFSTLEIQRTEQGDSAMYLCASSLVPPDGITDTQYFGPGTRLTVL.

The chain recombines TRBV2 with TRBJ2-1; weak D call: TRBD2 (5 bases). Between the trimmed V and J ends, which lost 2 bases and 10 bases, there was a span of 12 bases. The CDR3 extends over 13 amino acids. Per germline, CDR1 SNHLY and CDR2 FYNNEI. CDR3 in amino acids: CASSESVTGEQFF. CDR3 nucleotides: TGTGCCAGCAGTGAAAGTGTTACGGGGGAGCAGTTCTTC.

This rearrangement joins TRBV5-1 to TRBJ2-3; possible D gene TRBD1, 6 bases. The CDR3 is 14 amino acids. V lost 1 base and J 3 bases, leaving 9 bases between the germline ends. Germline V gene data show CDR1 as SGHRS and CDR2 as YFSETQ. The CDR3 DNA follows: TGCGCCAGCAGCTTGAACAGGGAGACAGATACGCAGTATTTT. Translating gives CASSLNRETDTQYF.

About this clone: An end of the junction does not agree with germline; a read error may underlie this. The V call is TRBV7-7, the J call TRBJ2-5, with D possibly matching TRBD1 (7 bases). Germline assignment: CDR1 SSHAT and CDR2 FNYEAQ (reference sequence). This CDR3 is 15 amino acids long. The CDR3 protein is CASSLGGTVEETQYF. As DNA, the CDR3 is TGTGCTAGCAGCTTAGGAGGGACAGTCGAAGAGACCCAGTACTTC.

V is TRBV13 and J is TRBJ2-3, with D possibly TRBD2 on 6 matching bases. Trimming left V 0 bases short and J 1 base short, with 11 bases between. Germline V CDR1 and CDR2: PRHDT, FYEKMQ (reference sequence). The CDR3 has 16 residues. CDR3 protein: CASSLGGGLRTDTQYF. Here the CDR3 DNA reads TGTGCCAGCAGCTTAGGGGGGGGACTCCGCACAGATACGCAGTATTTT.

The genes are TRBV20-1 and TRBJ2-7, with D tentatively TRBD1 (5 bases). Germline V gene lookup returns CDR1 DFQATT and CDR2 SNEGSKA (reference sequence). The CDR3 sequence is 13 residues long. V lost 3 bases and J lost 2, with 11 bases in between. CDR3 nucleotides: TGCAGTGCTAGTAGGACACCAACCTACGAGCAGTACTTC. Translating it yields CSASRTPTYEQYF.

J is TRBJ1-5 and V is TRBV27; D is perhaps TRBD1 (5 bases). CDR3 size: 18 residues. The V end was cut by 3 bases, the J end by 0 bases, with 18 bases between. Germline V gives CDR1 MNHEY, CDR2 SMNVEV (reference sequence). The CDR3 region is CASSFLFAVGGSNQPQHF. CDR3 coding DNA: TGTGCCAGCAGTTTTTTATTCGCGGTTGGGGGTAGCAATCAGCCCCAGCATTTT.

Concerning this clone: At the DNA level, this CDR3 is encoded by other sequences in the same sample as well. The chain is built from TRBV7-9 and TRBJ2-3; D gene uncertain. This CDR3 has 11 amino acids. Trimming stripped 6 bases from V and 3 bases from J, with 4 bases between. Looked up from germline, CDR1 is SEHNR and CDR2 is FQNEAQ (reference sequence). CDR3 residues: CASSSTDTQYF. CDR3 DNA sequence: TGTGCCAGCAGTTCTACAGATACGCAGTATTTT.

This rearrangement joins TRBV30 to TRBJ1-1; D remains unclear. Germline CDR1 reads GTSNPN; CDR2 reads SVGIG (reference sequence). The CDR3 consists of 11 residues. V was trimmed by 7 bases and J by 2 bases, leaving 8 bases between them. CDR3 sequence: CAYQYNTEAFF. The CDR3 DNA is TGTGCCTACCAATACAACACTGAAGCTTTCTTT.

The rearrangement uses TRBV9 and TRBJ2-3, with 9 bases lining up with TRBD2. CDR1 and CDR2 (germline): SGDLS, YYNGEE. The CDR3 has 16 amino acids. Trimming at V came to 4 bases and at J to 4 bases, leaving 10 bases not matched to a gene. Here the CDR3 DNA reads TGTGCCAGCAGCCCACGGGGTAGCGGGAGTTCAGATACGCAGTATTTT. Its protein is CASSPRGSGSSDTQYF.

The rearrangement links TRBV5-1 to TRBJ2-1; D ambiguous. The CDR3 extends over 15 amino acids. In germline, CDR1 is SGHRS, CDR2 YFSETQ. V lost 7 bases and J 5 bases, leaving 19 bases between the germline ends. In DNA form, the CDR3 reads TGCGCCAGCGCGTCGCCAGCGAACATAGACAATGAGCAGTTCTTC. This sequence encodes CASASPANIDNEQFF.

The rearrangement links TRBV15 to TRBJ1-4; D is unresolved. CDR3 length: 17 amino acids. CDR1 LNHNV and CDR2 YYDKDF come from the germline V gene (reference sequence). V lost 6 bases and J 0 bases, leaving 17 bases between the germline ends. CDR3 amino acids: CATSTPTRLPTNEKLFF. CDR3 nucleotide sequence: TGTGCCACCAGTACGCCGACCAGGCTACCAACTAATGAAAAACTGTTTTTT.

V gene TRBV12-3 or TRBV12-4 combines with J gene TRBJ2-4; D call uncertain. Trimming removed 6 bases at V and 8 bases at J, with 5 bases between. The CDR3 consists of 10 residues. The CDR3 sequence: CASSLHIQYF. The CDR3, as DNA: TGTGCCAGCAGCCTCCACATTCAGTACTTC.